A selection of T cell receptor beta chains follows, all from one sample in a study of cytomegalovirus exposure and HLA in healthy donors. Some clones are missing from TCRdb's copy, which holds only in-frame ones; the method was immunoSEQ multiplex PCR. The sample holds roughly 80,000 clones, more than 50% seen once. The sequencing input was PBMCs. Receptor source: a male donor in good health and CMV-seropositive. CDR3s include the opening cysteine and the closing phenylalanine or tryptophan. Fields, in order: V gene, J gene, CDR3 protein.

>TRBV5-1|TRBJ2-1
CASSLSGSSSYNEQFF
>TRBV19|TRBJ1-1
CASPPTWTGGDTEAFF
>TRBV5-6|TRBJ2-1
CASSLRTLGAEQFF
>TRBV27|TRBJ1-2
CARRVPQRYYGYTF
>TRBV28|TRBJ2-7
CASQSFTDIGSYEQYF
>TRBV2|TRBJ2-7
CASSVVQPLDYEQYF
>TRBV15|TRBJ2-2
CATSSAHGGELFF
>TRBV27|TRBJ1-5
CASSLGQGRSSNQPQHF
>TRBV4-3|TRBJ2-7
CASSRLAGVTYEQYF
>TRBV6-4|TRBJ2-3
CASSSAGTQYF
>TRBV7-9|TRBJ1-6
CASSSLYNSPLHF
>TRBV5-4|.
CASSHQGRAYEQYF